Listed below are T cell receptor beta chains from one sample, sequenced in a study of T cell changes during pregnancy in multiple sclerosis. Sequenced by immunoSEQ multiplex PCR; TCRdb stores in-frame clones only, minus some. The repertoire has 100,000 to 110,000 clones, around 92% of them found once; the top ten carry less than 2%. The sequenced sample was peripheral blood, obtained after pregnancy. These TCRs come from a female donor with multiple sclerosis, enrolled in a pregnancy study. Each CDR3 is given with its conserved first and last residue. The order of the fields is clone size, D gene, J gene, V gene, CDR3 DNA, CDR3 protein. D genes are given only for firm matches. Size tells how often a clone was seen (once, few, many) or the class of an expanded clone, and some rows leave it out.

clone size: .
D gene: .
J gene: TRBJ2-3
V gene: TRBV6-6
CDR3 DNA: TGTGCCAGCGGACAACGTAGAACAGATACGCAGTATTTT
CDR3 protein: CASGQRRTDTQYF

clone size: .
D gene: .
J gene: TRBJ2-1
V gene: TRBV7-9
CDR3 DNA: TGTGCCAGCAGCTCCTCTATCCTAGGGGCCTACAATGAGCAGTTCTTC
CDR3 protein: CASSSSILGAYNEQFF

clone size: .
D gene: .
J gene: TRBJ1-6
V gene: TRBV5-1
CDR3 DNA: TGCGCCAGCAGCTTGACAACACCAAATAATTCACCCCTCCACTTT
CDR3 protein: CASSLTTPNNSPLHF

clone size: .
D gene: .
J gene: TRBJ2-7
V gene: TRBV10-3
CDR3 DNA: TGTGCCATCAGTGAGGAGGGGGTTAAGCAGTACTTC
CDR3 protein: CAISEEGVKQYF

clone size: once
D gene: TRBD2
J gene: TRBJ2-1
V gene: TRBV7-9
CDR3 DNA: TGTGCCAGCAGCCAAAAAACCCGACTAGCGGGATGGGTGGGTGAGCAGTTCTTC
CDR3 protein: CASSQKTRLAGWVGEQFF

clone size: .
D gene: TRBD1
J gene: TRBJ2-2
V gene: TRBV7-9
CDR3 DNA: TGTGCCAGCAGCAACGACAGGGGGGACACCGGGGAGCTGTTTTTT
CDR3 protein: CASSNDRGDTGELFF

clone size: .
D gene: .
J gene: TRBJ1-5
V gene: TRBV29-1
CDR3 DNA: TGCAGCGTTGCGGGGGGTAGCAATCAGCCCCAGCATTTT
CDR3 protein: CSVAGGSNQPQHF

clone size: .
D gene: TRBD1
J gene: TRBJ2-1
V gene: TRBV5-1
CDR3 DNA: TGCGCCAGCAGCCAAGGACAGGACTACAATGAGCAGTTCTTC
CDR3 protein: CASSQGQDYNEQFF

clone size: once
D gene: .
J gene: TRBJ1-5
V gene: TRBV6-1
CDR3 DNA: TGTGCCAGCAGTTTAAGCCATCAGCCCCAGCATTTT
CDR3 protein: CASSLSHQPQHF

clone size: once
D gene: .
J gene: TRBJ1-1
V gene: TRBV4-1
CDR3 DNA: TGCGCCAGCAGCCAATTCAGGATGAACACTGAAGCTTTCTTT
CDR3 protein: CASSQFRMNTEAFF

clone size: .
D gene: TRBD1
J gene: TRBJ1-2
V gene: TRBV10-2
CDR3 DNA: TGCGCCAGCAGTGACGGGACAGGGGATGGCTACACCTTC
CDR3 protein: CASSDGTGDGYTF

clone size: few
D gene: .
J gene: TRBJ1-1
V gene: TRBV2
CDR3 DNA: TGTGCCAGCGCGAGACAGCCAAACACTGAAGCTTTCTTT
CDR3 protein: CASARQPNTEAFF

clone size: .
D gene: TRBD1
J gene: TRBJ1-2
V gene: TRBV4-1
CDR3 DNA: TGCGCCAGCAGCCAACCAAGACAGGGCCGAAACTATGGCTACACCTTC
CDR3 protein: CASSQPRQGRNYGYTF

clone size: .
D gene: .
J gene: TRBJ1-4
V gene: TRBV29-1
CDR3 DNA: TGCAGCGTTGGGAGTGAAAAACTGTTTTTT
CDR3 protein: CSVGSEKLFF

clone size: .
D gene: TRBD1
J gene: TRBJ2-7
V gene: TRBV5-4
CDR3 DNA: TGTGCCAGCAGCTTGAACCCTGGGACAGTCTACGAGCAGTACTTC
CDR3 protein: CASSLNPGTVYEQYF

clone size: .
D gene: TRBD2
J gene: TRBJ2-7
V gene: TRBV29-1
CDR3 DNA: TGCAGCGTCAGCGGGGTAGGCTACGAGCAGTACTTC
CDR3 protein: CSVSGVGYEQYF

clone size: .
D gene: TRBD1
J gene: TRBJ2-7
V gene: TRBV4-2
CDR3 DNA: TGTGCCAGCAGCCAAGAAGGGGGCATCTCCTACGAGCAGTACTTC
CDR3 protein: CASSQEGGISYEQYF

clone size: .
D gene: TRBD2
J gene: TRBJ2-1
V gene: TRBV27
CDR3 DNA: TGTGCCAGCAGCTTTCAAAGCGGGAGAATCAATGAGCAGTTCTTC
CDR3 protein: CASSFQSGRINEQFF

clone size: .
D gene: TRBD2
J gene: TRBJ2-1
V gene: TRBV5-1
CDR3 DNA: TGCGCCAGCAGCACGGGACTAGCGGGGCCCATCTCCTACAATGAGCAGTTCTTC
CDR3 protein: CASSTGLAGPISYNEQFF

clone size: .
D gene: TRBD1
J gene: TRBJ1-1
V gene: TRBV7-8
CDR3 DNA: TGTGCCAGCAGCTCAAGGGGGCTCACTGAAGCTTTCTTT
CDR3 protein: CASSSRGLTEAFF

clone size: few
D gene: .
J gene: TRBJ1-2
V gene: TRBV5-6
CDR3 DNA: TGTGCCAGCAGCCTTTGGAAAGGGGGAGCGAGTGGCTACACCTTC
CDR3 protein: CASSLWKGGASGYTF

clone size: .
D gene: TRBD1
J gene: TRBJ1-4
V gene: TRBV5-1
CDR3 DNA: TGCGCCAGCAGCCCCGGGACAGGGAATGAAAAACTGTTTTTT
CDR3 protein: CASSPGTGNEKLFF

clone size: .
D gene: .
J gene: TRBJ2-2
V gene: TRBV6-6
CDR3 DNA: TGTGCCAGCAGGGACCAGGGGTACGGGGAGCTGTTTTTT
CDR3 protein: CASRDQGYGELFF

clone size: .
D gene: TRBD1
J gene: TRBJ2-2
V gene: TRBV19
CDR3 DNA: TGTGCCAGTAGTAGGACGACAGGGGGCTACACCGGGGAGCTGTTTTTT
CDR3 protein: CASSRTTGGYTGELFF

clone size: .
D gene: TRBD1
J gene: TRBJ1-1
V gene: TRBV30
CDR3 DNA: TGTGCCTGGAGCACACAGGGGCTCCCTGAAGCTTTCTTT
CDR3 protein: CAWSTQGLPEAFF

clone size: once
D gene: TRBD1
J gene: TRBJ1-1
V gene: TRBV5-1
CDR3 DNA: TGCGCCAGCAGCTTGGCCTTGACAGGGGTTTCGTTCACTGAAGCTTTCTTT
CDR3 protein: CASSLALTGVSFTEAFF

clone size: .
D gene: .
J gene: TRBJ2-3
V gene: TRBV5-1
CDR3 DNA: TGCGCCAGCAGCTTGTTATTAGATACGCAGTATTTT
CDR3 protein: CASSLLLDTQYF

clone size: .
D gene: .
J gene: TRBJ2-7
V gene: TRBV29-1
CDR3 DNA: TGCAGCGTTAGTACCGGGAACGAGCAGTACTTC
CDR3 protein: CSVSTGNEQYF

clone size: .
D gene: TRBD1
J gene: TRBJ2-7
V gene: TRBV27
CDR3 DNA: TGTGCCAGCAGTTTCGGCGGGGGACAGGGGTACGAGCAGTACTTC
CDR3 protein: CASSFGGGQGYEQYF

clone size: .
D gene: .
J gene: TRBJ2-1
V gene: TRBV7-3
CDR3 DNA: TGTGCCAGCAGCCTGTCGGAGGGGAACCACCATGAGCAGTTCTTC
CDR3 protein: CASSLSEGNHHEQFF

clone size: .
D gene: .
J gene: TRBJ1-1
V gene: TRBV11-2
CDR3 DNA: TGTGCCAGCAGCTTAGTGTCCAGGAATTCTGAAGCTTTCTTT
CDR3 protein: CASSLVSRNSEAFF

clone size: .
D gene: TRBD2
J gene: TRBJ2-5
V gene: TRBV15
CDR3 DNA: TGTGCCACCAGCAGAGTCGGGGCTAGCGGACAAGAGACCCAGTACTTC
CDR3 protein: CATSRVGASGQETQYF

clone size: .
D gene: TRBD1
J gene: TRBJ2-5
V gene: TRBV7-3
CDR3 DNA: TGTGCCAGCAGCTCGACAGGGGGAGAGACCCAGTACTTC
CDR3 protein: CASSSTGGETQYF

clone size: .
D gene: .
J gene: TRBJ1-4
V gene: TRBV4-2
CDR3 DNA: TGTGCCAGCAGCCCAAGGACCGGGACTGATGGGGAAAAACTGTTTTTT
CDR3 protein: CASSPRTGTDGEKLFF

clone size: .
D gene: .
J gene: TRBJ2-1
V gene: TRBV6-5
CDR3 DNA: TGTGCCAGCAGTTACTCGCCAGGGGTGGACAATGAGCAGTTCTTC
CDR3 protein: CASSYSPGVDNEQFF

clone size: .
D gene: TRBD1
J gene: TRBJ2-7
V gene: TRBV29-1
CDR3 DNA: TGCAGCGCCGGGCGTGGGACAGCCTACGAGCAGTACTTC
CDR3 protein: CSAGRGTAYEQYF

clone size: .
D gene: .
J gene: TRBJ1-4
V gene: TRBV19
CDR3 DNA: TGTGCCAGTAGTGTACAGCTATTTGCAACTAATGAAAAACTGTTTTTT
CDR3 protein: CASSVQLFATNEKLFF

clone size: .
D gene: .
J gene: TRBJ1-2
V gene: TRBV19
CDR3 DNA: TGTGCCAGTAGTATGTGGGGGAGAGGCAGGGAGGACTATGGCTACACCTTC
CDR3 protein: CASSMWGRGREDYGYTF

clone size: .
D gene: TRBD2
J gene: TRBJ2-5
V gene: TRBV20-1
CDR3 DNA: TGCAGTGCTGGGGGAGGGGAGACCCAGTACTTC
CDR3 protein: CSAGGGETQYF

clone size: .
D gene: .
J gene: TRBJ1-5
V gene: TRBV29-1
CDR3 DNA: TGCAGCGCATCTCAGGGTGGAAATCAGCCCCAGCATTTT
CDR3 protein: CSASQGGNQPQHF

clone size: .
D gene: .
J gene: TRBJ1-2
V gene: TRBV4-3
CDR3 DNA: TGCGCCAGCAGCCAGCAGCGTACCTATGGCTACACCTTC
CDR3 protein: CASSQQRTYGYTF

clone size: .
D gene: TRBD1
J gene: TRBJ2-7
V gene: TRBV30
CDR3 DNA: TGTGCCTGGAGAGGACAGGGGATTAACTACGAGCAGTACTTC
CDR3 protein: CAWRGQGINYEQYF

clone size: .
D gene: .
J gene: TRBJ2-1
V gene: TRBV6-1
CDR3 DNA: TGTGCCAGCAGTGGAATGCACTTCTCCTACAATGAGCAGTTCTTC
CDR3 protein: CASSGMHFSYNEQFF

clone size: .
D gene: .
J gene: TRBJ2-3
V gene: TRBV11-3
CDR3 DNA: TGTGCCAGCAGTTCTACAGGGGGGGGCACAAATACGCAGTATTTT
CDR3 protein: CASSSTGGGTNTQYF

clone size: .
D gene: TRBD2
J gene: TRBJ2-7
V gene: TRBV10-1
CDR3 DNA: TGCGCCAGCAGTGAGGGACTAGCGGGGATATACTACGAGCAGTACTTC
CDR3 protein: CASSEGLAGIYYEQYF

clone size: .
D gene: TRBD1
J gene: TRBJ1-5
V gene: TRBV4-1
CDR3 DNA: TGCGCCAGCAGCCTAGGACAGGGGGGTCAGCCCCAGCATTTT
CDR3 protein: CASSLGQGGQPQHF

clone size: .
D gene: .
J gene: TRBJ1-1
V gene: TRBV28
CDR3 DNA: TGTGCCAGCAGTATAGGACAGCTTGAAGCTTTCTTT
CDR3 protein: CASSIGQLEAFF

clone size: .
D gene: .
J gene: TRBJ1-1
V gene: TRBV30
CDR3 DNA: TGTGCCTGGATCAATACCGGGACATTGAACACTGAAGCTTTCTTT
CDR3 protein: CAWINTGTLNTEAFF

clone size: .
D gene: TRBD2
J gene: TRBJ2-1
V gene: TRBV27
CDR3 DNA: TGTGCCAGCAGTTTATCGGGACTAGTCTCGTTCAGTGAGCAGTTCTTC
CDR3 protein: CASSLSGLVSFSEQFF

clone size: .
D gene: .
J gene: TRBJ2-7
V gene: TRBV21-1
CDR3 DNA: TGTGCCAGCAGCAATCGAGGCCCACGTCCCTACGAGCAGTACTTC
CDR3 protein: CASSNRGPRPYEQYF

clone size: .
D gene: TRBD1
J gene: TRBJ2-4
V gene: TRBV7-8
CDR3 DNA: TGTGCCAGCAGCTTAGTACCGCAGGGGGCCCTTAACATTCAGTACTTC
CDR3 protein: CASSLVPQGALNIQYF

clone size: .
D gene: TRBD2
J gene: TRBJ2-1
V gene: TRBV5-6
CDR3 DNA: TGTGCCAGCAGCTCATCTAGCGGGAGGGCGAGGAATGAGCAGTTCTTC
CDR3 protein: CASSSSSGRARNEQFF

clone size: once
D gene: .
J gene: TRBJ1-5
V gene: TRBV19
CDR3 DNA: TGTGCCAGTAGTATAAAATCGGGAGGCAATCAGCCCCAGCATTTT
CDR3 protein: CASSIKSGGNQPQHF